This is a list of T cell receptor beta chains from one sample in a study of T-cell reconstitution after alpha-beta-depleted transplantation in children. From the PCR reads, TCRdb called clonotypes with MiXCR, one entry per CDR3 protein. The top ten hold about 14% of the sample, which has 550,000 to 600,000 distinct CDR3 sequences, roughly 24% seen once. The material was PBMCs, mostly from graft donor cells, obtained 360 days after TCRalphabeta/CD19-depleted stem cell transplant. All receptors come from a boy less than two years old who had a stem cell transplant for acute myeloid leukemia, so the T cells may come from the graft donor. Both conserved end residues are part of each CDR3. D genes are given only for firm matches. Clone size is not always given. Where it is, it says once, few, many or a class for expanded clones.

J gene | D gene | CDR3 length | clone size | V gene | CDR3 protein | CDR3 DNA
TRBJ2-5 | TRBD1 | 13 | many | TRBV29-1 | CSAAGTGQSTQYF | TGCAGCGCTGCTGGGACAGGACAATCGACCCAGTACTTC
TRBJ2-1 | TRBD2 | 14 | once | TRBV2 | CASPTSGSGDEQFF | TGTGCCAGCCCAACTAGCGGATCAGGTGATGAGCAGTTCTTC
TRBJ2-5 | . | 15 | . | TRBV6-2/TRBV6-3 | CASSLIRGGTETQYF | TGTGCCAGCAGTCTCATACGAGGGGGGACGGAGACCCAGTACTTC
TRBJ2-2 | TRBD1 | 18 | many | TRBV12-3/TRBV12-4 | CASSLPGQGAPGTGELFF | TGTGCCAGCAGTTTGCCGGGACAGGGGGCGCCGGGCACCGGGGAGCTGTTTTTT
TRBJ2-6 | TRBD2 | 16 | many | TRBV29-1 | CSVTPGGGSGANVLTF | TGCAGCGTCACCCCGGGAGGCGGCTCTGGGGCCAACGTCCTGACTTTC
TRBJ2-1 | TRBD2 | 18 | many | TRBV15 | CATSREASGGSSYNEQFF | TGTGCCACCAGCAGAGAGGCTAGCGGGGGGAGCTCCTACAATGAGCAGTTCTTC
TRBJ2-1 | . | 12 | . | TRBV6-2/TRBV6-3 | CASGGPHNEQFF | TGTGCCAGCGGGGGGCCGCACAATGAGCAGTTCTTC
TRBJ2-7 | TRBD2 | 14 | . | TRBV27 | CASSSPGRIYEQYF | TGTGCCAGCAGTTCCCCCGGGAGGATTTACGAGCAGTACTTC
TRBJ1-4 | TRBD1 | 13 | . | TRBV20-1 | CSAKRTGNEKLFF | TGCAGTGCTAAACGGACAGGGAATGAAAAACTGTTTTTT
TRBJ2-1 | TRBD1 | 15 | . | TRBV5-5 | CASRPTGDPYNEQFF | TGTGCCAGCAGGCCGACAGGGGACCCCTACAATGAGCAGTTCTTC
TRBJ2-7 | . | 18 | few | TRBV20-1 | CSARGPQTGWARAYEQYF | TGCAGTGCTAGAGGACCGCAAACAGGGTGGGCTCGGGCCTACGAGCAGTACTTC
TRBJ2-7 | TRBD1 | 14 | . | TRBV10-3 | CAISDWDRHYEQYF | TGTGCCATCAGTGACTGGGACAGGCACTACGAGCAGTACTTC
TRBJ2-1 | . | 15 | many | TRBV15 | CATSRDRAEYNEQFF | TGTGCCACCAGCAGAGACAGGGCCGAATACAATGAGCAGTTCTTC
TRBJ2-5 | . | 14 | . | TRBV6-5 | CASSYRGGTETQYF | TGTGCCAGCAGTTACAGGGGCGGGACGGAGACCCAGTACTTC
TRBJ1-1 | . | 11 | once | TRBV12-3/TRBV12-4 | CASSARKEAYF | TGTGCCAGCAGCGCGCGGAAGGAAGCTTACTTT
TRBJ2-2 | TRBD2 | 19 | few | TRBV2 | CASSEAPSGASPWPGELFF | TGTGCCAGCAGTGAAGCACCTAGCGGGGCCTCCCCGTGGCCCGGGGAGCTGTTTTTT
TRBJ2-3 | . | 15 | few | TRBV12-3/TRBV12-4 | CASRKEPTGTDTQYF | TGTGCCAGCAGGAAAGAACCGACAGGCACAGATACGCAGTATTTT
TRBJ2-7 | . | 14 | . | TRBV27 | CASRPLREAYEQYF | TGTGCCAGCCGCCCACTGAGGGAGGCCTACGAGCAGTACTTC
TRBJ1-1 | . | 15 | . | TRBV28 | CASSPVGRMNTEAFF | TGTGCCAGCAGTCCGGTGGGACGTATGAACACTGAAGCTTTCTTT
TRBJ2-7 | . | 15 | few | TRBV20-1 | CSARDGVGGSYEQYF | TGCAGTGCTAGAGATGGCGTAGGGGGGTCCTACGAGCAGTACTTC
TRBJ1-5 | . | 15 | . | TRBV6-5 | CASSLPGHLDQPQHF | TGTGCCAGCAGTCTACCGGGACACCTCGATCAGCCCCAGCATTTT
TRBJ2-7 | . | 11 | . | TRBV7-2 | CASSKRGEQYF | TGTGCCAGCAGCAAACGAGGGGAGCAGTACTTC
TRBJ2-1 | TRBD1 | 17 | many | TRBV9 | CASSVAGTGDSYNEQFF | TGTGCCAGCAGCGTAGCAGGGACAGGGGACTCCTACAATGAGCAGTTCTTC
TRBJ2-1 | . | 21 | . | TRBV2 | CASSDGGYPGEPVGSYNEQFF | TGTGCCAGCAGTGATGGGGGGTACCCCGGGGAACCCGTTGGCTCCTACAATGAGCAGTTCTTC
TRBJ2-3 | TRBD2 | 17 | . | TRBV4-3 | CASSQDLAGGHTDTQYF | TGCGCCAGCAGCCAAGATCTCGCGGGGGGTCATACAGATACGCAGTATTTT
TRBJ2-3 | . | 13 | many | TRBV6-1 | CASREDSTDTQYF | TGTGCCAGCAGGGAAGACAGCACAGATACGCAGTATTTT
TRBJ2-5 | . | 13 | . | TRBV6-5 | CASSYEPFGTQYF | TGTGCCAGCAGTTACGAGCCATTTGGGACCCAGTACTTC
TRBJ2-2 | . | 14 | . | TRBV11-3 | CASSFLQNTGELFF | TGTGCCAGCAGCTTTCTACAGAACACCGGGGAGCTGTTTTTT
TRBJ2-1 | . | 13 | . | TRBV11-1 | CASSPGGVFEQFF | TGTGCCAGCAGCCCGGGCGGGGTATTCGAGCAGTTCTTC
TRBJ2-5 | TRBD2 | 16 | . | TRBV5-1 | CASSPERGGRQETQYF | TGCGCCAGCAGCCCTGAGCGGGGGGGCCGCCAAGAGACCCAGTACTTC
TRBJ2-2 | . | 13 | once | TRBV6-5 | CASSYSPLRELFF | TGTGCCAGCAGTTACAGCCCGTTGAGGGAGCTGTTTTTT
TRBJ2-3 | TRBD2 | 17 | . | TRBV7-2 | CASPDPLADPLIDTQYF | TGTGCCAGCCCAGATCCGCTAGCGGACCCTTTGATTGATACGCAGTATTTT
TRBJ1-6 | . | 15 | many | TRBV15 | CATSARVEGISPLHF | TGTGCCACCAGCGCAAGGGTTGAGGGGATTTCACCCCTCCACTTT
TRBJ1-2 | . | 15 | . | TRBV11-1 | CASSLGPGASYGYTF | TGTGCCAGCAGCTTAGGCCCGGGGGCGTCTTATGGCTACACCTTC
TRBJ2-2 | TRBD1 | 18 | . | TRBV27 | CASSLTGRGQSNTGELFF | TGTGCCAGCAGTTTAACGGGCAGGGGGCAGTCGAACACCGGGGAGCTGTTTTTT
TRBJ1-3 | . | 16 | . | TRBV7-6 | CASSLAGSPLGNTIYF | TGTGCCAGCAGCTTAGCGGGCTCCCCGCTCGGAAACACCATATATTTT
TRBJ1-5 | . | 12 | few | TRBV20-1 | CSADHSNQPQHF | TGCAGTGCTGACCACAGCAATCAGCCCCAGCATTTT
TRBJ2-5 | . | 12 | few | TRBV6-1 | CASSGGYETQYF | TGTGCCAGCAGTGGGGGTTACGAGACCCAGTACTTC
TRBJ2-2 | . | 18 | few | TRBV24-1 | CATSRGGEGTRGTGELFF | TGTGCCACCAGTCGTGGAGGAGAGGGGACCAGAGGCACCGGGGAGCTGTTTTTT
TRBJ1-2 | TRBD1 | 14 | . | TRBV12-3/TRBV12-4 | CASSLDRRNYGYTF | TGTGCCAGCAGTCTGGACAGGAGAAACTATGGCTACACCTTC
TRBJ2-2 | . | 17 | few | TRBV7-9 | CASSRRGGLGSTGELFF | TGTGCCAGCAGCCGAAGGGGTGGACTGGGGAGCACCGGGGAGCTGTTTTTT
TRBJ2-1 | . | 11 | many | TRBV29-1 | CSVVVAPEQFF | TGCAGCGTTGTCGTAGCACCTGAGCAGTTCTTC
TRBJ2-5 | TRBD1 | 17 | many | TRBV5-1 | CASSSLPGGRTKETQYF | TGCGCCAGCAGCTCCTTACCAGGGGGCCGTACCAAAGAGACCCAGTACTTC
TRBJ1-5 | . | 15 | . | TRBV6-1 | CASRPQGQRNQPQHF | TGTGCCAGCAGGCCACAGGGTCAACGCAATCAGCCCCAGCATTTT
TRBJ2-3 | TRBD2 | 17 | few | TRBV20-1 | CSAVRILAGVTTDTQYF | TGCAGTGCCGTCCGGATACTAGCGGGGGTTACCACAGATACGCAGTATTTT
TRBJ2-3 | . | 13 | many | TRBV6-1 | CATGPWATDTQYF | TGTGCCACCGGTCCATGGGCGACAGATACGCAGTATTTT
TRBJ1-4 | . | 14 | . | TRBV20-1 | CSAPRATLGEKLFF | TGCAGTGCTCCAAGGGCCACACTGGGTGAAAAACTGTTTTTT
TRBJ2-1 | . | 20 | . | TRBV4-3 | CASSPHDRRGKRNPYNEQFF | TGCGCCAGCAGCCCACACGACAGGAGAGGAAAACGCAACCCCTACAATGAGCAGTTCTTC
TRBJ2-1 | . | 14 | many | TRBV4-1 | CASSHLWGHNEQFF | TGCGCCAGCAGCCATTTGTGGGGACACAATGAGCAGTTCTTC
TRBJ2-1 | . | 13 | medium-sized | TRBV10-3 | CAIGENSYNEQFF | TGTGCCATCGGGGAAAATAGCTACAATGAGCAGTTCTTC
TRBJ2-5 | . | 12 | few | TRBV15 | CATSREPETQYF | TGTGCCACCAGCAGAGAACCCGAGACCCAGTACTTC